This TCR beta chain was obtained from a study of T cells in Graves' hyperthyroidism and ophthalmopathy (dated by TCRdb to the late 2010s). Background on the whole study: A discovery cohort of roughly 96 patients, 43 with Graves' ophthalmopathy and 55 to 60 with stable Graves' hyperthyroidism, was used to find distinguishing TCR V-J signatures. Whether ophthalmopathy could be predicted prospectively was tested in an independent validation cohort made up of roughly 19 hyperthyroidism patients plus 17 patients who later progressed to ophthalmopathy. The roughly 94 discovery patients were randomly split 7:3 into training and test sets. In several Graves' hyperthyroidism patients, the study also compared T-cell repertoires from thyroid tissue with T-cell repertoires from blood. After blood sampling, hyperthyroidism patients were treated with methimazole at a starting dose of 30 mg daily, and ophthalmopathy patients were treated with high-dose intravenous methylprednisolone. The paper describes TCR Vbeta CDR3 sequencing of 120 to 150 peripheral blood samples, made up of 43 ophthalmopathy patients, around 78 hyperthyroidism patients and 17 progressor patients.

About this clonotype: Its antigen is still unknown. No much larger clone exists at a distance of one base, and base qualities are not known.

CDR1 SNHLY and CDR2 FYNNEI were looked up in the germline V gene. From V the trimming removes 8 bases and from J it removes 7 bases, while the gene matches leave 5 bases of the junction unaccounted for. The CDR3 contains 13 residues, cysteine and phenylalanine counted. The DNA shown is the 39-base CDR3, in frame from base 1. Paper-wide results and their limitations: Blood samples also contained most of the expanded thyroid clonotypes (frequency above 0.001), which suggests that blood repertoires may reflect thyroid immune responses. In validation, the model predicted progression to ophthalmopathy with approximately 71% sensitivity and 72% to 75% specificity, a median of approximately 6.7 months before onset. In cross-validation, a model built on a 13 V-J signature told ophthalmopathy apart from stable hyperthyroidism with approximately 90% sensitivity and roughly 83% specificity, and in testing the same model reached 80%/75%. No statistical method was used to set the sample size in advance, and investigators knew the group allocation.

The TCR beta CDR3 regions were amplified from RNA transcripts. A first-round RT-PCR of the TCR CDR3 used the HTBI primer set with the Qiagen OneStep RT-PCR kit. Libraries were constructed in a second round of multiplex PCR, after which size selection and purification were carried out. Sequencing of the libraries was done on an Illumina HiSeq2000 using paired-end 100 bp reads. In the source study's methods: Raw data were processed with SOAPnuke, discarding reads with adapters, uncalled bases, mean Phred below 15, or no exact constant-primer or identifier match. COPE v1.2.5 was used to merge the high-quality paired reads, and each unique nucleotide sequence was defined as a clonotype. MiTCR v1.1 was used to align the clonotypes against IMGT TRBV, TRBD and TRBJ reference segments. The analysis was restricted to V-J combinations with a frequency above 0.0001, which together covered 99.2% of the repertoires. The TCS score was defined as F50 (clonal expansion) divided by E x V (chaos), with BLOSUM62-based TCRdist calculated between CDR3 peptides within each V-J. Welch's t-statistics and random forest reduced around 520 V-J features to roughly 13, which were used in a naive Bayes classifier (R e1071). Thyroid-blood repertoire similarity was quantified with the Morisita-Horn index. TCRdb ran its own pipeline on the public reads, namely fastp trimming at Q25 and MiXCR clone calling, and kept in-frame beta chains. Rows with one shared CDR3 protein collapse into an entry with the most common genes and DNA. Clone size and V and J calls follow TCRdb, not the original study. Present in this sample are about 660,000 distinct CDR3 sequences, 45% of which were seen just once. The leading ten clones occupy less than 9% of the sample.

Patients with uncontrolled infections, other autoimmune diseases, pregnancy or lactation were excluded. Diagnoses were established on the basis of clinical symptoms, serum thyroxine and TRAb, thyroid ultrasound, and orbital computed tomography. Trizol reagent was used to extract total RNA, and RNA quality was then checked on an Agilent 2100 Bioanalyzer. The chain is made from TRBV2 and TRBJ1-5; 10 central nucleotides agree with TRBD1. Sequenced sample: peripheral blood or thyroid tissue (not recorded which). The TCR comes from an adult man with Graves' disease, either hyperthyroidism or ophthalmopathy (not recorded which). The CDR3 protein: CASVGTGEQPQHF. The sequenced DNA: TGTGCCAGCGTTGGGACAGGGGAACAGCCCCAGCATTTT. With all but the CDR3 taken from the reference TRBV2 and TRBJ1-5 genes, the full variable domain is: EPEVTQTPSHQVTQMGQEVILRCVPISNHLYFYWYRQILGQKVEFLVSFYNNEISEKSEIFDDQFSVERPDGSNFTLKIRSTKLEDSAMYFCASVGTGEQPQHFGDGTRLSIL.